Here is one T cell receptor beta chain with its context. Its antigen is not known. This CDR3 contains 15 residues. Deletions cut 2 bases from V and 4 bases from J, with 14 bases between. CDR1 is MNHEY and CDR2 is SVGAGI in the germline V gene. The entry originates in a study of T cell responses to AZD1222 COVID-19 vaccine. Overall study findings and caveats: Increases in Spike-specific TCR breadth and depth were seen after two AZD1222 doses. Across the whole spike, CD4 TCRs peaked at regions 160-218 and 743-854. Possibly, clonal diversity was underestimated; donors were largely white British and included more females.

Sequencing used immunoSEQ multiplex PCR; TCRdb keeps in-frame clones, though not all of them. The repertoire holds roughly 170,000 clones, approximately 93% seen once, with 0.7% to 0.9% in the top ten. The genes are TRBV6-5 and TRBJ1-2; no clear D gene. The starting material was peripheral blood, obtained on day 0 of AZD1222 vaccination. This clonotype originated in an adult in good health. CDR3 protein: CASSYRAGTVYGYTF. Written as DNA, the CDR3 is TGTGCCAGCAGTTACAGGGCAGGAACTGTCTATGGCTACACCTTC.